This T cell receptor beta chain derives from a study of cytomegalovirus exposure and HLA in healthy donors. Study in general: From HLA-typed donors, an early data release held about 85 million unique TCRs.

Germline V gives CDR1 MNHEY, CDR2 SMNVEV (reference sequence). The CDR3 extends over 15 amino acids. V shed 5 bases and J 6 bases; nucleotides not matched to a gene: 9. PCR employed 60 Vbeta and 13 Jbeta primers. The table came from immunoSEQ multiplex PCR; TCRdb's copy has only in-frame clones and leaves some out. Among over 150,000 clones listed, about 80% were seen once. On this clone itself: Its antigen is not identified.

Study-wide results and caveats: Most TCR beta V segments were productive about 90% or about 30% of the time in an earlier analysis. In a later analysis, at a false discovery rate of 0.05, roughly 16,000 TCR beta sequences matched HLA alleles. The authors considered a cluster of highly shared sequence variants likely to be a sequencing artifact.

The sequencing sample was made of PBMCs. The clonotype comes from a man aged 25-45 years in good health and CMV-seropositive. The rearrangement joins TRBV27 to TRBJ2-2, with 7 bases aligning to TRBD1. CDR3: CASSPGQRLAGELFF. The CDR3 bases are TGTGCCAGCAGTCCGGGACAGAGGCTGGCCGGGGAGCTGTTTTTT.